The present entry profiles one TCR beta chain with its context. The CDR3 runs to 14 residues. Germline V gene data show CDR1 as LGHDT and CDR2 as YNNKEL (reference sequence). The germline V and J ends were trimmed by 1 base and 8 bases, with 12 bases remaining between them. Per the original data handling: Amplification from reference gene primers served as the basis for estimated nucleated cell counts. Libraries were prepared by immunoSEQ multiplex PCR; TCRdb keeps only in-frame clonotypes and omits some of them. V and J calls and clone size come straight from that table; D and trimming were deduced from the DNA. Among around 170,000 clones listed, roughly 80% were seen once. The sample originates from a study of blood T cell repertoires in COVID-19.

The sequenced material came from peripheral blood. The sequence derives from a woman aged 40 to 55 with acute or convalescent COVID-19. The chain employs TRBV3-1 (or the pseudogene TRBV3-2) and TRBJ2-4, with D maybe TRBD2 (6 bases). As DNA, the CDR3 is TGTGCCAGCAGCCAAGGAGGCGGGAACGACATTCAGTACTTC. Protein product: CASSQGGGNDIQYF.